This section outlines one TCR beta chain sequence together with its context. Its cognate antigen is unknown. The CDR3 sequence is 16 residues long. V gave up 2 bases and J gave up 10 bases; unmatched junction bases: 10. Germline lookup yields CDR1 MRHNA and CDR2 SNTAGT. This specimen belongs to a study of radiotherapy plus CTLA-4 blockade in lung cancer. Study-level background: Overall, around 18% of patients showed an objective response, while about 30% attained disease control. Study results and caveats: Dynamics of early blood T cell clones, together with interferon-beta, were reportedly the best predictors of response.

Here immunoSEQ multiplex PCR was the method, and the copy in TCRdb shows in-frame clones only, minus some. The data contain roughly 42,000 clones, approximately 75% of them singletons. Focal radiation plus CTLA-4 blockade with ipilimumab was given to patients with chemo-refractory metastatic non-small-cell lung cancer. The sequence came from a human donor with non-small cell lung cancer that progressed on radiotherapy plus ipilimumab. The chain links TRBV6-4 to TRBJ2-1, with 11 positions matching TRBD2. Here the sequenced sample was peripheral blood, taken from a patient treated with radiotherapy plus ipilimumab. CDR3 in amino acids: CASSDGRSGGAEEQFF. The CDR3 DNA reads as TGTGCCAGCAGTGACGGGCGTAGCGGGGGGGCCGAGGAGCAGTTCTTC.